This entry is about one T cell receptor (beta chain). These data are taken from a study of CD8 T cells in Susac syndrome. TCR beta was sequenced from blood CD8+ and CD4+ T cells. The authors reverse transcribed 0.5 to 1 ug RNA with random hexamers. Across 54 Vbeta and 13 Jbeta, TCR beta CDR3 was amplified with immunoSEQ multiplex PCR. In TCRdb, the immunoSEQ multiplex PCR reads were re-called with MiXCR into one record per CDR3 protein. Of 150,000 to 200,000 distinct CDR3 sequences in the sample, about 94% were seen once. The sequenced sample was CD4+ T cells from PBMCs. The clonotype was recovered from a human donor with multiple sclerosis.

CDR3 coding DNA: TGTGCCAGCAGCCAAGAATCCCAGGGCCAAGAGACCCAGTACTTC. The encoded protein is CASSQESQGQETQYF. V gene TRBV3-1 combines with J gene TRBJ2-5, with D possibly being TRBD1 (5 bases). Germline V lookup: CDR1 LGHDT, CDR2 YNNKEL (reference sequence). The CDR3 runs to 15 residues. V gave up 0 bases and J gave up 1 base, with 9 bases separating them.